Presented here are 23 T cell receptor beta chains from one specimen sequenced in a study of blood T cell repertoires in COVID-19. Profiling relied on immunoSEQ multiplex PCR, and the TCRdb table lists in-frame clones only, not all of them. Of over 200,000 clones in the sample, 65% to 85% were seen once. Sequencing was carried out using peripheral blood. These receptors were collected from a woman aged 50 to 65 with acute or convalescent COVID-19.

V and J are TRBV3-1 (or the pseudogene TRBV3-2) and TRBJ2-7; 12 bases are a match to TRBD2. This CDR3 is built from 14 residues. Losses at the gene ends were 1 base for V and 6 bases for J; bases not matched to a gene: 1. Germline V lookup: CDR1 LGHDT, CDR2 YNNKEL (reference sequence). The CDR3: CASSQGLAGAEQYF. CDR3 nucleotide sequence: TGTGCCAGCAGCCAAGGACTAGCGGGAGCCGAGCAGTACTTC.

The rearrangement links TRBV19 to TRBJ1-2; D ambiguous. The CDR3 is 15 residues long. Germline V gives CDR1 LNHDA, CDR2 SQIVND (reference sequence). Between the trimmed V and J ends, which lost 5 bases and 0 bases, there was a span of 13 bases. The CDR3 spells CASSVGGEANYGYTF. The CDR3 DNA is TGTGCCAGTAGTGTGGGAGGAGAAGCTAACTATGGCTACACCTTC.

The chain combines TRBV27 with TRBJ2-3, with 10 bases matching TRBD2. Germline trimming cut 6 bases from V and 0 bases from J; bases unmatched to any gene: 6. There are 16 residues in the CDR3. CDR1 MNHEY and CDR2 SMNVEV come from the germline V gene (reference sequence). In nucleotides, the CDR3 is TGTGCCAGCAGCCTGGGAGCGGGAGGGAGCACAGATACGCAGTATTTT. This encodes CASSLGAGGSTDTQYF.

The chain has TRBV18 and TRBJ2-3; no firm D call. The V gene lost 5 bases and the J gene lost 0 bases, with 3 bases spanning the gap. The CDR3 is made up of 12 amino acids. Germline V gives CDR1 KGHSH, CDR2 LQKENI. Written as DNA, the CDR3 is TGTGCCAGCTCATCTAGCACAGATACGCAGTATTTT. Its translation: CASSSSTDTQYF.

The V call is TRBV12-5, the J call TRBJ2-2; 7 bases align to TRBD1. Germline values: CDR1 LGHNT, CDR2 FRNRAP. The V gene end was trimmed by 6 bases and the J gene end by 9 bases; junction bases not matched to a gene: 7. This CDR3 is 13 amino acids long. The CDR3 region is CASGLDRVWELFF. The CDR3 DNA sequence: TGTGCTAGTGGACTCGACAGGGTATGGGAGCTGTTTTTT.

This clone occurred a few times. V gene TRBV11-2 combines with J gene TRBJ2-1; D might be TRBD2 (5 bases). The germline V and J ends were trimmed by 1 base and 3 bases, with 10 bases remaining between them. The CDR3 contains 15 residues. Germline CDR1 reads SGHAT; CDR2 reads FQNNGV. CDR3 sequence reads: CASSLGRASYNEQFF. In nucleotides, the CDR3 is TGTGCCAGCAGCTTAGGGCGGGCCAGCTACAATGAGCAGTTCTTC.

The V and J genes are TRBV30 and TRBJ2-1; TRBD1 might be the D (6 bases). CDR3 size: 15 residues. CDR1 and CDR2 from the germline V gene are GTSNPN and SVGIG (reference sequence). V shed 2 bases and J shed 2 bases, with 13 bases lying between them. CDR3 nucleotides: TGTGCCTGGAGTTCTAGGGGGAGAACCTACAATGAGCAGTTCTTC. It encodes CAWSSRGRTYNEQFF.

The chain uses TRBV19 and TRBJ1-1, with D possibly TRBD1 on 5 matching bases. This CDR3 is built from 15 residues. Germline-derived CDR1 and CDR2 are LNHDA and SQIVND (reference sequence). V was trimmed by 1 base and J by 0 bases, leaving 9 bases between them. CDR3: CASSIGRGVNTEAFF. The CDR3 region has the DNA TGTGCCAGTAGTATAGGCCGGGGGGTGAACACTGAAGCTTTCTTT. The full variable domain, completed using reference TRBV19 and TRBJ1-1, is DGGITQSPKYLFRKEGQNVTLSCEQNLNHDAMYWYRQDPGQGLRLIYYSQIVNDFQKGDIAEGYSVSREKKESFPLTVTSAQKNPTAFYLCASSIGRGVNTEAFFGQGTRLTVV.

This clone has just one count. An end of the junction differs from the germline gene, which may be a read error. V gene TRBV5-1 combines with J gene TRBJ2-7; 7 bases are shared with TRBD2. The germline V gene has CDR1 SGHRS and CDR2 YFSETQ. There are 17 residues in the CDR3. The CDR3 DNA sequence: TGCGCCAGCAGCTTAAGAGGATCAGGACTAGGCTCCGACGAGCAGTACTTC. Protein: CASSLRGSGLGSDEQYF.

The rearrangement uses TRBV6-6 and TRBJ1-2, with 7 bases matching TRBD1. Trimming removed 0 bases from V and 2 bases from J; junction bases left unmatched: 3. Germline CDR1 reads MNHNY; CDR2 reads SVGAGI (reference sequence). The length of the CDR3 is 15 residues. CDR3 in amino acids: CASSYSGGQNYGYTF. The CDR3 DNA is TGTGCCAGCAGTTACTCGGGGGGACAGAACTATGGCTACACCTTC.

This chain uses TRBV18 with TRBJ1-6, with D perhaps TRBD1 (5 bases). The germline V and J ends were trimmed by 5 bases and 9 bases, with 20 bases remaining between them. This CDR3 comprises 16 residues. Germline assignment: CDR1 KGHSH and CDR2 LQKENI. CDR3 protein: CASSADMVGRPSPLHF. The CDR3 DNA follows: TGTGCCAGCTCAGCTGACATGGTGGGGCGACCTTCACCCCTCCACTTT. The full variable domain, completed using reference TRBV18 and TRBJ1-6, is NAGVMQNPRHLVRRRGQEARLRCSPMKGHSHVYWYRQLPEEGLKFMVYLQKENIIDESGMPKERFSAEFPKEGPSILRIQQVVRGDSAAYFCASSADMVGRPSPLHFGNGTRLTVT.

This chain uses TRBV2 with TRBJ2-4; 7 bases agree with TRBD1. The CDR3 totals 14 residues. In germline, CDR1 is SNHLY, CDR2 FYNNEI. The junction had 8 bases not matched to a gene; V was cut back by 8 bases and J by 4 bases. CDR3 sequence reads: CASFDRVGKNIQYF. Here the CDR3 DNA reads TGTGCCAGCTTTGACAGGGTAGGAAAAAACATTCAGTACTTC.

The gene calls are TRBV7-3 and TRBJ1-5; no clear D. This CDR3 has 16 residues. Germline assignment: CDR1 SGHTA and CDR2 FQGTGA. Between the trimmed V and J ends, which lost 1 base and 0 bases, there was a span of 10 bases. The CDR3 DNA reads as TGTGCCAGCAGCTTAATCCGGGATATTAGCAATCAGCCCCAGCATTTT. This sequence encodes CASSLIRDISNQPQHF.

This CDR3 reads CASSPRQGDTQYF. In DNA, the CDR3 is TGTGCCAGCTCACCACGTCAGGGTGATACGCAGTATTTT. The rearrangement uses TRBV18 and TRBJ2-3; tentative D call: TRBD1 (5 bases). This CDR3 has 13 residues. Per the germline V gene, CDR1 is KGHSH and CDR2 is LQKENI. Trimming stripped 1 base from V and 6 bases from J, with 8 bases between.

The chain has TRBV24-1 and TRBJ2-1, with 14 positions matching TRBD2. Germline values: CDR1 KGHDR, CDR2 SFDVKD. The CDR3 covers 15 residues. V trimming: 5 bases; J trimming: 10 bases; junction bases outside the gene matches: 6. DNA for the CDR3: TGTGCCACCAGTGGGACTAGCGGGAGGATGGGGGAGCAGTTCTTC. Translated: CATSGTSGRMGEQFF.

This clone has just a few counts. V gene TRBV5-6 combines with J gene TRBJ2-2; TRBD2 agrees at 13 bases. The CDR3 contains 17 residues. Trimming cost V 3 bases and J 5 bases; bases outside gene matches: 7. The germline V gene encodes CDR1 SGHDT and CDR2 YYEEEE. The CDR3 bases are TGTGCCAGCAGCTGGACCGGACTAGCGGGAGTGACCGGGGAGCTGTTTTTT. Its translation is CASSWTGLAGVTGELFF.

This rearrangement joins TRBV6-6 to TRBJ1-3; tentative D call: TRBD1 (5 bases). Trimming took off 2 bases at V and 0 bases at J, with 8 bases between the two ends. Germline V CDR1 and CDR2: MNHNY, SVGAGI (reference sequence). The CDR3 contains 15 residues. The CDR3 reads CASSYDRDSGNTIYF. As DNA, the CDR3 is TGTGCCAGCAGTTACGACAGAGACTCTGGAAACACCATATATTTT.

The CDR3 loop reads CASSPLAGGRFF. The CDR3 DNA reads as TGTGCCAGCAGTCCACTAGCGGGAGGGCGGTTCTTC. V gene TRBV2 combines with J gene TRBJ2-1, with 13 bases aligning to TRBD2. The CDR3 is 12 amino acids. Trimming cost V 5 bases and J 15 bases; bases outside gene matches: 4. Germline CDR1 is SNHLY and CDR2 is FYNNEI.

This sequence joins TRBV24-1 and TRBJ1-6, with D uncertain. CDR3 size: 15 residues. Germline V gene data show CDR1 as KGHDR and CDR2 as SFDVKD. Trimming took 3 bases from V and 0 from J, leaving 5 bases between them. This chain's CDR3 is CATSDGSSYNSPLHF. DNA of the CDR3: TGTGCCACCAGTGATGGGAGCTCCTATAATTCACCCCTCCACTTT.

The V and J genes are TRBV5-1 and TRBJ2-1; 8 bases agree with TRBD2. The trim removed 4 bases at V and 6 bases at J, leaving 9 bases unmatched. Per the germline V gene, CDR1 is SGHRS and CDR2 is YFSETQ. The CDR3 is made up of 15 amino acids. CDR3 residues: CASSREAGTSNEQFF. The CDR3 nucleotides read TGCGCCAGCAGCCGGGAGGCAGGGACTAGCAATGAGCAGTTCTTC. Based on the CDR3 plus reference TRBV5-1 and TRBJ2-1, the full variable domain is KAGVTQTPRYLIKTRGQQVTLSCSPISGHRSVSWYQQTPGQGLQFLFEYFSETQRNKGNFPGRFSGRQFSNSRSEMNVSTLELGDSALYLCASSREAGTSNEQFFGPGTRLTVL.

This clone appeared a single time. The chain carries TRBV24-1 and TRBJ2-3; D is uncertain. The germline gives CDR1 KGHDR, CDR2 SFDVKD. V was pared by 5 bases and J by 2 bases, with 13 bases between. This CDR3 region has 15 residues. For the CDR3, the DNA is TGTGCCACCAGTGGTGGGCAAGCCCTCACAGATACGCAGTATTTT. Amino acids: CATSGGQALTDTQYF.

The gene calls are TRBV2 and TRBJ2-2, with D perhaps matching TRBD2 (5 bases). Per germline, CDR1 SNHLY and CDR2 FYNNEI. Trimming pared 7 bases from V and 5 bases from J, leaving 11 bases between. This CDR3 spans 13 amino acids. The chain's CDR3 is CASKEDGTGELFF. As DNA, the CDR3 is TGTGCCAGCAAGGAGGACGGTACCGGGGAGCTGTTTTTT.

V gene TRBV5-1 combines with J gene TRBJ2-5, with D perhaps TRBD1 (5 bases). This CDR3 region has 18 residues. Trimming shortened V by 0 bases and J by 2 bases, and 20 bases separated the two germline ends. Germline-derived CDR1 and CDR2 are SGHRS and YFSETQ. CDR3 amino acids: CASSLGEPIQRGQETQYF. DNA of the CDR3: TGCGCCAGCAGCTTGGGCGAGCCGATACAAAGGGGTCAAGAGACCCAGTACTTC.